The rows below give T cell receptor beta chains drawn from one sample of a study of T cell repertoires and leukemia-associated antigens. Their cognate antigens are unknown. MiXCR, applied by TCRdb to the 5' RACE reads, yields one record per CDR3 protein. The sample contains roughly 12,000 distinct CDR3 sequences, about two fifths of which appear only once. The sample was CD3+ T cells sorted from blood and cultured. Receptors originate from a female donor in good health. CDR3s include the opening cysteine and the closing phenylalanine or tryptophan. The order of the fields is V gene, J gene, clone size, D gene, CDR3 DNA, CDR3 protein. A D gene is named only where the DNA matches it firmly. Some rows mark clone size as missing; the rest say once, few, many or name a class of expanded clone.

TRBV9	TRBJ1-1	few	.	TGTGCCAGCAGCTCCGGGGGGCGGTCTGAAGCTTTCTTT	CASSSGGRSEAFF
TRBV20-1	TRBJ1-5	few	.	TGCAGTGCTAAAGGGACGGTTAATCAGCCCCAGCATTTT	CSAKGTVNQPQHF
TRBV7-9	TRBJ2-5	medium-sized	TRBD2	TGTGCCAGCAGCTTGAGCGGGACGTACCAAGAGACCCAGTACTTC	CASSLSGTYQETQYF
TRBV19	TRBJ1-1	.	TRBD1	TGTGCCAGTAGCGCCGGGACAGGGTTTTACACTGAAGCTTTCTTT	CASSAGTGFYTEAFF
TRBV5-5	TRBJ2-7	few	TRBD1	TGTGCCAGCAGCATATCGGACAGGGTGGACTACGAGCAGTACTTC	CASSISDRVDYEQYF
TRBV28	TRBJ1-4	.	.	TGTGCCTGCAGTTCTTCAAGTAATGAAAAACTGTTTTTT	CACSSSSNEKLFF
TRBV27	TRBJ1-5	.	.	TGTGCCAGCAGTTCCGGCGGGGTGCCCCAGCATTTT	CASSSGGVPQHF
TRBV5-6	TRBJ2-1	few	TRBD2	TGTGCCAGCAGCTCTACTAGCGGGAGTAGAGAGCAGTTCTTC	CASSSTSGSREQFF
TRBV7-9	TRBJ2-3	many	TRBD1	TGTGCCAGCAGCCCCCCCACAGGGACGGCCAGGGGGACAGATACGCAGTATTTT	CASSPPTGTARGTDTQYF
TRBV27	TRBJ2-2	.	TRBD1	TGTGGCAGCAGCTTGATGTTTCCGGGGACAGAGACCGGGGAGCTGTTTTTT	CGSSLMFPGTETGELFF
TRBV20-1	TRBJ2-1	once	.	TGCAGTGCTAGAGATATAAGGGGCTCCTACAATGAGCAGTTCTTC	CSARDIRGSYNEQFF
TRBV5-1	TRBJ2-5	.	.	TGCGCCAGCAGATGGGGCTCGGGGGAGACCCAGTACTTC	CASRWGSGETQYF
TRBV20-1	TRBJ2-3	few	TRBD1	TGCAGTGCTAGAACAGGGGGCCCAGATACGCAGTATTTT	CSARTGGPDTQYF
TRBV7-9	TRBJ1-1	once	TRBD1	TGTGCCAGCAGCTTGACAGGGGAAGTCACTGAAGCTTTCTTT	CASSLTGEVTEAFF
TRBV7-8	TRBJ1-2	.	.	TGTGTCAGCAGCTTAGGAGGGGCGGAGTCCTATGGCTATACCTTC	CVSSLGGAESYGYTF
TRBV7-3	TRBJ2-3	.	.	TGTGCCAGCAGTCGGGACTCCAGAACGAGCACAGATACGCAGTATTTT	CASSRDSRTSTDTQYF
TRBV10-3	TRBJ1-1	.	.	TGTGCCATCAGCGTCCGGGACGACACTGAGGCTTTCTTT	CAISVRDDTEAFF
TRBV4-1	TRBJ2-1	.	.	TGCGCCAGCAGCCAAGAGGGGGGGCTCAATGAGCAGTTCTTC	CASSQEGGLNEQFF
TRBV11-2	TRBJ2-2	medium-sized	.	TGTGCCAGCAGCTTAGAAGGGGACCCCGGGGAGCTGTTTTTT	CASSLEGDPGELFF
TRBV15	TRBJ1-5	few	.	TGTCCGACCAGCAGAGATTTCGGGAATCAGCCCCAGCATTTT	CPTSRDFGNQPQHF
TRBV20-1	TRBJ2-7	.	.	TGCAGGGCCTGGCGGGCGTTCGCCTACGAGCAGTACTTC	CRAWRAFAYEQYF